The 32 T cell receptor beta chains reported below all come from one sample, sequenced in a study of CD8+ T cells in alopecia areata. Lesional scalp punch biopsies and peripheral blood came from alopecia areata patients. The sequencing template was cDNA reverse transcribed from extracted RNA. The repertoire was sequenced with immunoSEQ multiplex PCR; TCRdb's copy has only in-frame clones and lacks some. In the table there are 14,000 or so clones, about 50% of which are singletons. Source: skin, taken at week 0. The origin of the receptors is a human donor with alopecia areata.

CDR3 amino acids: CASSWGGTDTQYF. CDR3 coding DNA: TGTGCCAGCAGTTGGGGGGGCACAGATACGCAGTATTTT. The chain uses TRBV6-1 and TRBJ2-3, with a possible D match to TRBD2 (6 bases). The ends were cut back, 5 bases at V and 1 base at J, with 7 bases in the middle. CDR3 length equals 13 residues. Germline V gives CDR1 MNHNS, CDR2 SASEGT.

This chain links TRBV20-1 with TRBJ1-1; TRBD1 aligns across 7 bases. This CDR3 comprises 11 residues. Germline V gene lookup returns CDR1 DFQATT and CDR2 SNEGSKA (reference sequence). Here the CDR3 reads CGLDRETGAFF. Here the CDR3 DNA reads TGCGGACTCGACAGGGAAACGGGAGCTTTCTTT.

In this sample, this clone turned up once. The chain is built from TRBV6-5 and TRBJ1-4, with 9 bases lining up with TRBD1. The CDR3 extends over 16 amino acids. V shed 3 bases and J 4 bases; nucleotides not matched to a gene: 6. Germline V gene sequence: CDR1 MNHEY, CDR2 SVGAGI. The CDR3 protein is CASSYSGTGLNEKLFF. CDR3 DNA: TGTGCCAGCAGTTATTCGGGGACAGGGCTTAATGAAAAACTGTTTTTT.

With respect to this clone: Likely a read error: the CDR3 ends without its conserved phenylalanine or tryptophan. The limits of the CDR3 on the DNA are not certain, so only TCRdb's listed CDR3 is given. J is TRBJ1-1 and V is TRBV4-3. The CDR3 adds up to 12 amino acids, both ends counted. The germline gives CDR1 LGHNA, CDR2 YSLEER. The CDR3 loop is CASSQDRDRPFI.

The chain employs TRBV5-1 and TRBJ2-7; TRBD1 might be the D (6 bases). Germline loops: CDR1 SGHRS, CDR2 YFSETQ. V lost 7 bases and J lost 2, with 16 bases in between. This CDR3 contains 14 residues. The CDR3 nucleotides read TGCGCCAGCGCTTCTTCACAGGGAACCTACGAGCAGTACTTC. This codes for CASASSQGTYEQYF.

The chain has TRBV5-8 and TRBJ1-2; TRBD1 agrees at 9 bases. Germline V gives CDR1 SGHTS, CDR2 YDEGEE. V lost 3 bases and J lost 5; bases outside the gene matches: 11. The CDR3 is 16 residues long. This chain's CDR3 is CASSSTWGQGPYGYTF. As DNA, the CDR3 is TGTGCCAGCAGCTCAACCTGGGGACAGGGCCCGTATGGCTACACCTTC.

The J gene is TRBJ2-1, the V gene TRBV18; D is unclear. Germline CDR1 KGHSH, CDR2 LQKENI. The V end was cut by 5 bases, the J end by 0 bases, with 8 bases between. This CDR3 spans 14 amino acids. The CDR3 DNA reads as TGTGCCAGCTCAATTTCCAACTCCTACAATGAGCAGTTCTTC. Translation gives CASSISNSYNEQFF.

The chain couples TRBV5-6 to TRBJ1-2; TRBD1 matches 7 bases. J was trimmed by 7 bases and V by 0 bases; bases with no gene match: 6. The CDR3 spans 14 residues. Germline V lookup: CDR1 SGHDT, CDR2 YYEEEE. The CDR3 coding sequence is TGTGCCAGCAGCTTGGCCCTGACAGGGTTTGGCTACACCTTC. Translation gives CASSLALTGFGYTF. The variable domain in full, completed from reference TRBV5-6 and TRBJ1-2, reads DAGVTQSPTHLIKTRGQQVTLRCSPKSGHDTVSWYQQALGQGPQFIFQYYEEEERQRGNFPDRFSGHQFPNYSSELNVNALLLGDSALYLCASSLALTGFGYTFGSGTRLTVV.

This chain connects TRBV9 to TRBJ2-5, with 7 positions matching TRBD2. V shed 4 bases and J 3 bases; nucleotides not matched to a gene: 6. Germline lookup yields CDR1 SGDLS and CDR2 YYNGEE. This CDR3 is 14 amino acids long. For the CDR3, the DNA is TGTGCCAGCAGCCCCGGGACTATGGAAGAGACCCAGTACTTC. Translation: CASSPGTMEETQYF.

J is TRBJ2-7 and V is TRBV4-1; D unresolved. Deletions cut 0 bases from V and 1 base from J, with 10 bases between. The CDR3 covers 15 residues. Germline V gene lookup returns CDR1 MGHRA and CDR2 YSYEKL. CDR3 nucleotides: TGCGCCAGCAGCCAAGACAGGACCCCTTCCTACGAGCAGTACTTC. It translates to CASSQDRTPSYEQYF.

The gene calls are TRBV6-5 and TRBJ1-2; TRBD1 aligns across 7 bases. Unmatched junction bases numbered 10, after V lost 6 bases and J lost 3 bases. The CDR3 extends over 15 amino acids. The germline gives CDR1 MNHEY, CDR2 SVGAGI. In DNA form, the CDR3 reads TGTGCCAGCAGCCCCTGGGACAGACCCTACTATGGCTACACCTTC. Translated: CASSPWDRPYYGYTF.

In this sample, this clone turned up a few times. The chain has TRBV10-3 and TRBJ2-3; no clear D gene. V dropped 5 bases and J dropped 2 bases, with 11 bases sitting between them. This CDR3 is 14 amino acids long. The V gene's germline CDR1 is ENHRY and CDR2 SYGVKD. This CDR3 reads CAISRESATDTQYF. CDR3 DNA sequence: TGTGCCATCAGTAGAGAGAGCGCCACAGATACGCAGTATTTT.

This clone was observed a handful of times. The gene calls are TRBV5-6 and TRBJ2-5, with TRBD2 matching 11 bases. The CDR3 is 15 amino acids. Germline-derived CDR1 and CDR2 are SGHDT and YYEEEE. V shed 4 bases and J 1 base; nucleotides not matched to a gene: 3. CDR3 sequence: CASSKTSGVQETQYF. CDR3 nucleotide sequence: TGTGCCAGCAGCAAGACTAGCGGGGTCCAAGAGACCCAGTACTTC. Full variable domain (remainder filled in from reference TRBV5-6 and TRBJ2-5): DAGVTQSPTHLIKTRGQQVTLRCSPKSGHDTVSWYQQALGQGPQFIFQYYEEEERQRGNFPDRFSGHQFPNYSSELNVNALLLGDSALYLCASSKTSGVQETQYFGPGTRLLVL.

This chain uses TRBV29-1 with TRBJ1-1; D is unclear. V was trimmed by 5 bases and J by 3 bases, leaving 16 bases between them. In germline, CDR1 is SQVTM, CDR2 ANQGSEA. The CDR3 runs 14 residues. This CDR3 is CSVMLTVMDTEAFF. The DNA of the CDR3 is TGCAGCGTTATGTTGACGGTTATGGACACTGAAGCTTTCTTT.

This chain uses TRBV29-1 with TRBJ1-2; D not certain. The germline V and J ends were trimmed by 4 bases and 2 bases, with 8 bases remaining between them. The CDR3 length is 12 residues. The germline V gene encodes CDR1 SQVTM and CDR2 ANQGSEA. CDR3 region: CSVGERNYGYTF. CDR3 DNA sequence: TGCAGCGTTGGAGAGAGAAACTATGGCTACACCTTC.

In this sample, this clone turned up a few times. The rearrangement joins TRBV7-9 to TRBJ2-5, with D perhaps TRBD2 (5 bases). In germline, CDR1 is SEHNR, CDR2 FQNEAQ (reference sequence). V lost 2 bases, J lost 7 bases, and 14 bases lay in between. This CDR3 has 14 residues. CDR3 loop: CASSLHESRGTQYF. In DNA form, the CDR3 reads TGTGCCAGCAGCTTACATGAGTCCCGGGGGACCCAGTACTTC.

V and J are TRBV5-4 and TRBJ2-7; D unresolved. Trimming removed 3 bases from V and 6 bases from J, with 13 bases in between. The CDR3 length is 13 residues. Germline lookup yields CDR1 SGHNT and CDR2 YYREEE (reference sequence). Here the CDR3 DNA reads TGTGCCAGCAGCTACGACCGAAATAGCGAGCAGTACTTC. Residues: CASSYDRNSEQYF.

This chain connects TRBV19 to TRBJ2-5; TRBD1 might be the D (5 bases). The V gene's germline CDR1 is LNHDA and CDR2 SQIVND (reference sequence). The CDR3 contains 13 residues. V was pared by 0 bases and J by 5 bases, with 7 bases between. CDR3 sequence: CASSIEAGETQYF. The CDR3 DNA sequence: TGTGCCAGTAGTATAGAGGCAGGGGAGACCCAGTACTTC.

This clone was detected a few times. V is TRBV21-1 and J is TRBJ1-6; the D segment call TRBD1 is taken from the table without a DNA check. TRBV21-1 counts as a pseudogene. The CDR3 has 16 amino acids. The CDR3 coding sequence is TGTGCCAGCAGCACCCGTAGGACAGGGGATAATTCACCCCTCCACTTT. It encodes CASSTRRTGDNSPLHF.

The rearrangement uses TRBV6-5 and TRBJ2-2, with 7 bases identical to TRBD1. This CDR3 contains 12 residues. V lost 6 bases to trimming and J lost 6 bases; unmatched junction nucleotides: 1. Germline V lookup: CDR1 MNHEY, CDR2 SVGAGI. The CDR3 sequence: CASSQGAGELFF. CDR3 DNA sequence: TGTGCCAGCAGCCAGGGGGCCGGGGAGCTGTTTTTT.

This clone was seen just once. This rearrangement joins TRBV10-3 to TRBJ1-1; weak D call: TRBD1 (5 bases). Per the germline V gene, CDR1 is ENHRY and CDR2 is SYGVKD. Trimming took off 4 bases at V and 3 bases at J, with 12 bases between the two ends. The CDR3 extends over 14 amino acids. CDR3 amino acids: CAISGLGADTEAFF. The CDR3 region has the DNA TGTGCCATCAGTGGTCTAGGGGCCGACACTGAAGCTTTCTTT.

This clone was detected once. This rearrangement joins TRBV27 to TRBJ2-3, with D possibly matching TRBD2 (6 bases). There are 15 residues in the CDR3. Trimming removed 6 bases at V and 1 base at J, with 14 bases between. The germline V gene has CDR1 MNHEY and CDR2 SMNVEV (reference sequence). Here the CDR3 DNA reads TGTGCCAGCAGATACCGGACTACCGGCACAGATACGCAGTATTTT. Its translation: CASRYRTTGTDTQYF.

This chain links TRBV10-3 with TRBJ2-1; D is uncertain. Germline V gives CDR1 ENHRY, CDR2 SYGVKD. Trimming shortened V by 6 bases and J by 7 bases, and 10 bases separated the two germline ends. The CDR3 length is 12 residues. The CDR3 protein is CAIRNRGNEQFF. For the CDR3, the DNA is TGTGCCATCAGGAACCGTGGGAATGAGCAGTTCTTC.

The CDR3 nucleotides are TGCGCCAGCAGCCCGGGTGGGTCTGGACTACCCACCAAGGGGGAGCAGTACTTC. Amino acid sequence: CASSPGGSGLPTKGEQYF. The rearrangement links TRBV5-1 to TRBJ2-7, with a possible D match to TRBD2 (6 bases). This CDR3 is built from 18 residues. Per germline, CDR1 SGHRS and CDR2 YFSETQ. V gave up 4 bases and J gave up 7 bases, with 30 bases separating them.

V is TRBV5-6 and J is TRBJ1-1; 7 nucleotides match TRBD1. J was trimmed by 5 bases and V by 4 bases; bases with no gene match: 8. Per germline, CDR1 SGHDT and CDR2 YYEEEE. This CDR3 has 14 amino acids. The CDR3 sequence: CASSLDRVRTEAFF. For the CDR3, the DNA is TGTGCCAGCAGCCTCGACAGGGTAAGGACTGAAGCTTTCTTT.

The chain employs TRBV5-1 and TRBJ2-6; D gene ambiguous. The CDR3 loop spans 16 amino acids. Germline lookup yields CDR1 SGHRS and CDR2 YFSETQ. The germline V and J ends were trimmed by 4 bases and 0 bases, with 11 bases remaining between them. This CDR3 reads CASSLGIFSGANVLTF. Written as DNA, the CDR3 is TGCGCCAGCAGCCTGGGAATTTTCTCTGGGGCCAACGTCCTGACTTTC. The entire variable domain, with the rest obtained from reference TRBV5-1 and TRBJ2-6, is as follows: KAGVTQTPRYLIKTRGQQVTLSCSPISGHRSVSWYQQTPGQGLQFLFEYFSETQRNKGNFPGRFSGRQFSNSRSEMNVSTLELGDSALYLCASSLGIFSGANVLTFGAGSRLTVL.

This clone was seen just once. This chain uses TRBV7-4 with TRBJ1-2; 7 bases line up with TRBD1. Germline assignment: CDR1 SGHVT and CDR2 SQSDAQ. The CDR3 spans 11 residues. Trimming cost V 6 bases and J 12 bases; bases outside gene matches: 7. CDR3 DNA sequence: TGTGCCAGCAGTTCTCGACAGGGCAACACCTTC. Protein: CASSSRQGNTF. Full variable domain (outside the CDR3, taken from reference TRBV7-4 and TRBJ1-2): GAGVSQSPRYKVAKRGRDVALRCDSISGHVTLYWYRQTLGQGSEVLTYSQSDAQRDKSGRPSGRFSAERPERSVSTLKIQRTEQGDSAVYLCASSSRQGNTFGSGTRLTVV.

The chain joins TRBV28 to TRBJ2-3; 9 bases fit TRBD2. The CDR3 extends over 15 amino acids. Trimming at V came to 3 bases and at J to 6 bases, leaving 7 bases not matched to a gene. Germline V CDR1 and CDR2: MDHEN, SYDVKM. CDR3 sequence (DNA): TGTGCCAGCAGTTTGCGGGGGGGCGTGGTGGATACGCAGTATTTT. It yields the protein CASSLRGGVVDTQYF. The full variable domain, with the rest looked up from reference TRBV28 and TRBJ2-3, is DVKVTQSSRYLVKRTGEKVFLECVQDMDHENMFWYRQDPGLGLRLIYFSYDVKMKEKGDIPEGYSVSREKKERFSLILESASTNQTSMYLCASSLRGGVVDTQYFGPGTRLTVL.

CDR3 residues: CASSGAGSIGANVLTF. In DNA form, the CDR3 reads TGTGCCAGCAGCGGAGCAGGGTCGATTGGGGCCAACGTCCTGACTTTC. The V call is TRBV11-2, the J call TRBJ2-6; weak D call: TRBD1 (5 bases). Germline-derived CDR1 and CDR2 are SGHAT and FQNNGV. V was clipped by 5 bases and J by 3 bases, with 14 bases between them. This CDR3 has 16 amino acids.

The CDR3 DNA reads as TGTGCCAGCAGCCCCAGGGACTACAGGGCCAAAAACATTCAGTACTTC. Translation gives CASSPRDYRAKNIQYF. The genes are TRBV7-8 and TRBJ2-4; 7 bases match TRBD2. Germline V gene data show CDR1 as SGHVS and CDR2 as FQNEAQ. J was trimmed by 1 base and V by 5 bases; bases with no gene match: 8. The CDR3 is 16 residues long.

This clone was seen only a few times. Other DNA sequences in this sample translate to the same CDR3. The V gene is TRBV7-9, the J gene TRBJ2-3; 7 bases line up with TRBD2. The CDR3 has 15 amino acids. The V segment lost 5 bases and the J segment 0 bases; nucleotides outside the gene matches: 5. Germline values: CDR1 SEHNR, CDR2 FQNEAQ (reference sequence). The CDR3, as DNA: TGTGCCAGCAGCCGTGGGGGGGATAGCACAGATACGCAGTATTTT. This codes for CASSRGGDSTDTQYF.

V usage is TRBV13 and J usage is TRBJ2-5; TRBD2 aligns across 8 bases. The V and J ends lost 1 base and 4 bases, in that order; junction bases with no gene match: 8. From germline, CDR1 is PRHDT and CDR2 FYEKMQ (reference sequence). CDR3 length equals 16 residues. The CDR3 sequence: CASSLEGRLARETQYF. CDR3 nucleotides: TGTGCCAGCAGCTTAGAGGGTCGACTAGCGAGAGAGACCCAGTACTTC.